The T cell receptor beta chain described here comes from a study of shared clonotypes between healthy human individuals. The wider study: The cohort comprised a couple of women and a few men. Their ages spanned 18 to 49 years.

TCRdb's table, derived via immunoSEQ multiplex PCR, lists solely in-frame clones and lacks some. The sample has around 2.1 million clones; around 93% are singletons. The V gene's germline CDR1 is MNHEY and CDR2 SMNVEV (reference sequence). J gave up 3 bases and V 5 bases, and 11 bases lay outside the gene matches. This CDR3 has 16 residues. CD45RO negativity and positive selection for CCR7 defined naive CD8 cells, a population that excluded terminally differentiated effector memory CD45RA+ cells. Sequencing was carried out using naive CD8+ T cells from PBMCs. This clonotype was sampled from a man aged 18 to 29 in good health. Some clones in this sample may be carry-over from other donors' samples. The chain combines TRBV27 with TRBJ2-7, with TRBD2 identical over 9 bases. CDR3 sequence: CASSPSGGRVIYEQYF. CDR3 DNA sequence: TGTGCCAGCAGTCCTTCTGGCGGGAGGGTAATCTACGAGCAGTACTTC.